These T cell receptor beta chains were read from a single sample in a study of beta chain features in type 1 diabetes. Some clones are missing from TCRdb's copy, which holds only in-frame ones; the method was immunoSEQ multiplex PCR. Found here are tens of thousands of clones, around a third of them singletons; the top ten hold over 0.4%. The sample taken for sequencing was stem cell memory CD4+ T cells from blood. Source of these receptors: a woman aged 18-35 years in good health. Both conserved end residues are part of each CDR3. D genes are given only for firm matches. Expanded clones get a size class; other rows say once, few or many, or leave the size out.

v_gene	j_gene	d_gene	abundance	CDR3aa	CDR3nt
TRBV18	TRBJ1-2	TRBD1	-	CASSPQSGTGDYGYTF	TGTGCCAGCTCACCCCAGTCCGGGACAGGGGACTATGGCTATACCTTC
TRBV6-1	TRBJ2-1	TRBD2	-	CASSELWLAGNEQFF	TGTGCCAGCAGTGAACTATGGCTAGCGGGAAATGAGCAGTTCTTC
TRBV5-1	TRBJ2-1	TRBD2	-	CASSSIPGLAGEQFF	TGCGCCAGCAGTTCTATACCGGGACTAGCGGGTGAGCAGTTCTTC
TRBV21-1	TRBJ2-3	-	-	CAIGQGGDTQYF	TGTGCCATCGGACAAGGGGGAGATACGCAGTATTTT
TRBV7-2	TRBJ1-2	-	few	CASSLSGANGYTF	TGTGCCAGCAGCTTGTCAGGGGCGAATGGCTACACCTTC
TRBV5-4	TRBJ2-2	TRBD2	few	CASSLKGAGVAGELFF	TGTGCCAGCAGCTTGAAGGGAGCGGGAGTCGCCGGGGAGCTGTTTTTT
TRBV7-2	TRBJ1-2	TRBD1	-	CASSPRQGDRYTF	TGTGCCAGCAGCCCCCGACAGGGGGATCGCTACACCTTC
TRBV29-1	TRBJ2-2	-	-	CSVVPGHNTGELFF	TGCAGCGTTGTTCCGGGACACAACACCGGGGAGCTGTTTTTT
TRBV5-6	TRBJ2-5	TRBD1	-	CASSSGTAQETQYF	TGTGCCAGCAGTTCCGGGACAGCGCAAGAGACCCAGTACTTC
TRBV7-2	TRBJ2-1	-	-	CASRSARSSYNEQFF	TGTGCCAGCAGGTCAGCGAGAAGCTCCTACAATGAGCAGTTCTTC
TRBV5-1	TRBJ2-1	TRBD1	-	CASSHGQGRDNEQFF	TGCGCCAGCAGCCACGGACAGGGGCGAGACAATGAGCAGTTCTTC
TRBV7-2	TRBJ1-1	-	-	CASSIQLDTEAFF	TGTGCCAGCAGCATACAGTTGGACACTGAAGCTTTCTTT
TRBV5-1	TRBJ2-2	TRBD2	few	CASSLFGGGNTGELFF	TGCGCCAGCAGCTTGTTCGGCGGGGGGAACACCGGGGAGCTGTTTTTT
TRBV19	TRBJ1-2	-	-	CASRTYASDGYTF	TGTGCCAGTAGAACCTACGCGTCCGATGGCTACACCTTC
TRBV7-7	TRBJ2-2	-	few	CASSFSSSENTGELFF	TGTGCTAGCAGCTTTAGTTCTAGCGAGAACACCGGGGAGCTGTTTTTT
TRBV27	TRBJ2-7	TRBD1	few	CASGRQGYYEQYF	TGTGCCAGCGGCCGACAGGGATACTACGAGCAGTACTTC
TRBV11-1	TRBJ1-1	-	-	CASSLASRTEAFF	TGTGCCAGCAGCTTAGCAAGCCGGACTGAAGCTTTCTTT
TRBV19	TRBJ2-1	-	-	CASSISKAHEQFF	TGTGCCAGTAGTATTAGTAAAGCCCATGAGCAGTTCTTC
TRBV10-3	TRBJ2-1	-	-	CASSRSFRDEQFF	TGTGCCAGCAGTCGCTCCTTCAGGGATGAGCAGTTCTTC
TRBV2	TRBJ1-1	TRBD1	-	CASDPGQGVIEAFF	TGTGCCAGCGACCCGGGACAGGGGGTTATCGAAGCTTTCTTT
TRBV7-2	TRBJ1-2	-	-	CASSSYDLDGYTF	TGTGCCAGCAGCTCTTATGACCTAGATGGCTACACCTTC
TRBV11-2	TRBJ2-2	TRBD1	-	CASSFAGTGLIGELFF	TGTGCCAGCAGCTTCGCCGGGACAGGGTTGATCGGGGAGCTGTTTTTT
TRBV28	TRBJ2-6	-	-	CASSLDNSGANVLTF	TGTGCCAGCAGTTTAGACAACTCTGGGGCCAACGTCCTGACTTTC
TRBV2	TRBJ1-1	-	-	CASSYHTEAFF	TGTGCCAGCAGCTACCACACTGAAGCTTTCTTT